The 14 T cell receptor beta chains given below trace back to one sample, sequenced in a study of beta chain features in type 1 diabetes (dated by TCRdb to 2017 to 2018). To prepare the library, the immunoSEQ multiplex PCR assay was applied. The High Capacity cDNA Reverse Transcription Kit was used to reverse transcribe all of the isolated RNA, meaning that expressed TCRB transcripts were what got sequenced. TCRdb obtained this table from immuneACCESS and retained in-frame rearrangements with V and J assigned. These tables miss some clones; where compared with another copy, unresolved V genes account for less than half of the shortfall, and the remainder is unexplained. This sample holds a few hundred thousand clones; approximately 15% were observed only once. Clones ranked in the top ten supply approximately 7% of the sample. What was sequenced was central memory CD4+ T cells from blood. These receptors all stem from a man aged 25 to 40 in good health.

A single count supports this clone. The chain carries TRBV5-4 and TRBJ2-7, with a possible D match to TRBD2 (6 bases). The CDR3 sequence is 15 residues long. Germline lookup yields CDR1 SGHNT and CDR2 YYREEE (reference sequence). CDR3 DNA sequence: TGCGCCAGCAGCCAAGATCTCCCGGGAGTTGGCGAGCAGTACGTC. As protein: CASSQDLPGVGEQYV.

V gene TRBV4-1 combines with J gene TRBJ2-3; 9 bases line up with TRBD2. Germline CDR1 MGHRA, CDR2 YSYEKL. The CDR3 is made up of 20 amino acids. The trim removed 4 bases at V and 0 bases at J, leaving 17 bases unmatched. CDR3 amino acids: CASSLQKGLAGSSSTDTQYF. CDR3 nucleotide sequence: TGCGCCAGCAGCCTCCAAAAGGGGCTAGCGGGGTCCTCTAGCACAGATACGCAGTATTTT.

The V call is TRBV2, the J call TRBJ2-5, with D possibly TRBD2 on 5 matching bases. CDR1 is SNHLY, CDR2 FYNNEI, per germline. The V and J ends lost 7 bases and 3 bases respectively, with 18 bases between them. This CDR3 comprises 15 residues. The CDR3 DNA reads TGTGCCAGCACCCTAGGAGTACTAGGGAAAGAGACCCAGTACTTC. This gives the protein CASTLGVLGKETQYF.

The sample holds a few counts of this clone. This chain joins TRBV2 and TRBJ1-1, with TRBD1 matching over 8 bases. V shed 4 bases and J 6 bases; nucleotides not matched to a gene: 7. Germline CDR1 is SNHLY and CDR2 is FYNNEI. The CDR3 consists of 14 residues. The CDR3, as DNA: TGTGCCAGCAGTGCCCGCGGACAGGGCTCTGAAGCTTTCTTT. It is translated as CASSARGQGSEAFF.

This clone has ten or more counts. J is TRBJ2-7 and V is TRBV10-3, with 11 nucleotides matching TRBD1. The CDR3 contains 13 residues. Germline V CDR1 and CDR2: ENHRY, SYGVKD. V lost 6 bases to trimming and J lost 6 bases; unmatched junction nucleotides: 4. The DNA for the CDR3 is TGTGCCATCAGCGGACAGGGGGCGATCGAGCAGTACTTC. This gives the protein CAISGQGAIEQYF.

This clone was found a few times. V is TRBV11-1 and J is TRBJ1-3; D remains ambiguous. The germline V gene has CDR1 SGHAT and CDR2 FQDESV (reference sequence). V lost 4 bases to trimming and J lost 5 bases, with 9 bases between them. The CDR3 contains 13 residues. The DNA for the CDR3 is TGTGCCAGCAGCTCGGATCCTCGAAACACCATATATTTT. It is translated as CASSSDPRNTIYF. The variable domain in full, with the rest retrieved from reference TRBV11-1 and TRBJ1-3, is EAEVAQSPRYKITEKSQAVAFWCDPISGHATLYWYRQILGQGPELLVQFQDESVVDDSQLPKDRFSAERLKGVDSTLKIQPAELGDSAMYLCASSSDPRNTIYFGEGSWLTVV.

In this sample, this clone turned up a few times. The chain is built from TRBV6-1 and TRBJ2-2; D is unresolved. Germline CDR1 is MNHNS and CDR2 is SASEGT. Between the trimmed V and J ends, which lost 6 bases and 0 bases, there was a span of 5 bases. CDR3 size: 13 residues. The CDR3 spells CASRISNTGELFF. CDR3 sequence (DNA): TGTGCCAGCAGAATATCGAACACCGGGGAGCTGTTTTTT.

V usage is TRBV18 and J usage is TRBJ2-7; D perhaps matches TRBD2 (6 bases). V dropped 4 bases and J dropped 2 bases, with 12 bases sitting between them. CDR1 is KGHSH, CDR2 LQKENI, per germline. The CDR3 loop spans 14 amino acids. The CDR3 loop reads CASSRGDLPYEQYF. As DNA, the CDR3 is TGTGCCAGCTCACGGGGGGACTTACCCTACGAGCAGTACTTC. The full variable domain, in which reference TRBV18 and TRBJ2-7 provide the parts outside the CDR3, is NAGVMQNPRHLVRRRGQEARLRCSPMKGHSHVYWYRQLPEEGLKFMVYLQKENIIDESGMPKERFSAEFPKEGPSILRIQQVVRGDSAAYFCASSRGDLPYEQYFGPGTRLTVT.

V is TRBV6-1 and J is TRBJ2-2, with 12 bases identical to TRBD2. Germline V gene lookup returns CDR1 MNHNS and CDR2 SASEGT. The J segment lost 3 bases and the V segment lost 4 bases, leaving 6 bases of the junction unmatched. The CDR3 loop spans 17 amino acids. CDR3 sequence: CASSGLAGVGDTGELFF. The CDR3 DNA reads as TGTGCCAGCAGTGGACTAGCGGGAGTAGGGGACACCGGGGAGCTGTTTTTT.

CDR3 DNA: TGTGCCAGCAGAGCAGATAATTCACCCCTCCACTTT. This sequence encodes CASRADNSPLHF. The V gene is TRBV6-5, the J gene TRBJ1-6; D remains ambiguous. There are 12 residues in the CDR3. Germline lookup yields CDR1 MNHEY and CDR2 SVGAGI. V lost 6 bases and J 5 bases, leaving 5 bases between the germline ends.

The V and J genes are TRBV25-1 and TRBJ1-1, with D possibly matching TRBD1 (5 bases). The CDR3 spans 14 residues. Germline values: CDR1 MGHDK, CDR2 SYGVNS. Trimming pared 2 bases from V and 0 bases from J, leaving 7 bases between. The CDR3 loop is CASSETRVNTEAFF. In DNA, the CDR3 is TGTGCCAGCAGTGAAACCAGGGTGAACACTGAAGCTTTCTTT. The complete variable domain, with remaining parts taken from reference TRBV25-1 and TRBJ1-1, reads EADIYQTPRYLVIGTGKKITLECSQTMGHDKMYWYQQDPGMELHLIHYSYGVNSTEKGDLSSESTVSRIRTEHFPLTLESARPSHTSQYLCASSETRVNTEAFFGQGTRLTVV.

The chain couples TRBV5-4 to TRBJ2-5; possibly TRBD1 or TRBD2 for D (5 bases each). The V end was cut by 2 bases, the J end by 7 bases, with 15 bases between. The CDR3 length is 14 residues. CDR1 SGHNT and CDR2 YYREEE come from the germline V gene (reference sequence). The CDR3, as DNA: TGTGCCAGCAGCTTACCCGGGACCTCAGGGACCCAGTACTTC. Translating gives CASSLPGTSGTQYF.

This sequence joins TRBV7-3 and TRBJ1-4; 9 bases are shared with TRBD1. This CDR3 is 14 amino acids long. From germline, CDR1 is SGHTA and CDR2 FQGTGA. With V trimmed by 11 bases and J by 7 bases, 11 bases remained unmatched. Here the CDR3 DNA reads TGTGCCCGCCGGACAGGGGCCGGGACTGAAAAACTGTTTTTT. Its translation: CARRTGAGTEKLFF. The full variable domain, completed using reference TRBV7-3 and TRBJ1-4, is GAGVSQTPSNKVTEKGKYVELRCDPISGHTALYWYRQSLGQGPEFLIYFQGTGAADDSGLPNDRFFAVRPEGSVSTLKIQRTERGDSAVYLCARRTGAGTEKLFFGSGTQLSVL.

This clone has just a few counts. V usage is TRBV30 and J usage is TRBJ1-2; 8 nucleotides align to TRBD1. The V and J ends lost 4 bases and 1 base, in that order; junction bases with no gene match: 5. Germline CDR1 reads GTSNPN; CDR2 reads SVGIG (reference sequence). The CDR3 extends over 14 amino acids. CDR3 loop: CAWNPGQGNYGYTF. CDR3 nucleotides: TGTGCCTGGAACCCAGGACAGGGTAACTATGGCTACACCTTC.